This T cell receptor beta chain was observed in a study of cytomegalovirus exposure and HLA in healthy donors. The PCR employed 60 Vbeta primers together with 13 Jbeta primers. Repertoires were generated with immunoSEQ multiplex PCR, while TCRdb's copy carries only in-frame clones and drops some. This table holds about 210,000 clones, over 70% found once. Concerning this clone: The antigen remains unidentified.

The CDR3 is made up of 13 amino acids. The junction had 0 bases not matched to a gene; V was cut back by 8 bases and J by 0 bases. Germline values: CDR1 SEHNR, CDR2 FQNEAQ (reference sequence). Study-level results: Indistinguishability led to the exclusion of some V segments, TRBV6-2 and TRBV6-3 included. Most subjects' HLA-A and HLA-B alleles were reportedly predicted from TCR beta sequences.

Sequenced input: PBMCs. The sequence came from a man between 40 and 49 years old in good health and CMV-seropositive. The chain joins TRBV7-9 to TRBJ2-1; TRBD2 aligns across 8 bases. The CDR3: CASGTSSYNEQFF. For the CDR3, the DNA is TGTGCCAGCGGGACTAGCTCCTACAATGAGCAGTTCTTC.